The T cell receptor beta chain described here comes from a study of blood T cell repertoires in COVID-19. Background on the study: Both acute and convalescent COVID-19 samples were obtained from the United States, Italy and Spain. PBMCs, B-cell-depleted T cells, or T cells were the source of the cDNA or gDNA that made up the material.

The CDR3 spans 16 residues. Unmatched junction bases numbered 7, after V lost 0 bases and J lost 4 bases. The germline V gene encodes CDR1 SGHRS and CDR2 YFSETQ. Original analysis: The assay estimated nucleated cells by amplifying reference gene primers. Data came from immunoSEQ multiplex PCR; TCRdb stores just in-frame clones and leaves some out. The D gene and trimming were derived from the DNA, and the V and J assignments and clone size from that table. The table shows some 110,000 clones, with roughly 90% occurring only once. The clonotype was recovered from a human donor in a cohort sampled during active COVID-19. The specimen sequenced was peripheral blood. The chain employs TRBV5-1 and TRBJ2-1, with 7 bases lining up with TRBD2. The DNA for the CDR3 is TGCGCCAGCAGCTTGGCCGGGACTAACCCTTACAATGAGCAGTTCTTC. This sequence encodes CASSLAGTNPYNEQFF. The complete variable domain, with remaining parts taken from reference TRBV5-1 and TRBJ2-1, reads KAGVTQTPRYLIKTRGQQVTLSCSPISGHRSVSWYQQTPGQGLQFLFEYFSETQRNKGNFPGRFSGRQFSNSRSEMNVSTLELGDSALYLCASSLAGTNPYNEQFFGPGTRLTVL.